This T cell receptor beta chain emerged from a study of blood T cell repertoires in COVID-19. CDR1 and CDR2 (germline): LNHDA, SQIVND (reference sequence). Trimming took 7 bases from V and 2 from J, leaving 10 bases between them. CDR3 length: 13 residues. The table came from immunoSEQ multiplex PCR; TCRdb's copy has only in-frame clones and leaves some out. Of roughly 55,000 clones detected, approximately 80% appear once; the ten largest clones hold over 10%. The receptor was isolated from an older man with acute or convalescent COVID-19. This chain links TRBV19 with TRBJ2-3, with D tentatively TRBD2 (5 bases). The sample taken for sequencing was peripheral blood. The CDR3 loop reads CASTPGNTDTQYF. Written as DNA, the CDR3 is TGTGCCAGTACCCCGGGGAACACAGATACGCAGTATTTT.